This T cell receptor (beta chain) was captured by sequencing in a study of graft-versus-host responses after intestinal transplantation. Study-wide context: Each patient got anti-thymocyte globulin induction, then tacrolimus and steroids for around three years. Study-wide findings and caveats: Levels of circulating GvH clones at their peak were associated with early post-transplant HvG declines. GvH clones occurred in recipient marrow; some first appeared in ileum or blood. Individuals who had graft-donor T cell macrochimerism had allografts that showed high graft-versus-host to host-versus-graft clonal ratios.

Clones were read by immunoSEQ multiplex PCR, and TCRdb kept only the in-frame ones, dropping some. The repertoire holds around 67,000 clones, with 84% as singletons. The CDR3 has 14 residues. Looked up from germline, CDR1 is SGHNT and CDR2 is YYREEE (reference sequence). After removal of 1 base from V and 6 bases from J, the junction contained 6 bases not matched to a gene. Of note for this clone: Its antigen remains unknown.

This receptor was obtained from a human donor who was the organ donor for an intestinal transplant. The sequencing used unstimulated CD4+ T cells sorted from spleen or lymph node cells, collected before transplant. The V gene is TRBV5-4, the J gene TRBJ1-2; 7 nucleotides line up with TRBD1. The CDR3 here is CASSLFRGRDGYTF. CDR3 DNA: TGTGCCAGCAGCTTGTTTAGGGGGCGGGATGGCTACACCTTC.